A selection of T cell receptor beta chains follows, all from one sample in a study of blood T cell repertoires in COVID-19. Measured with immunoSEQ multiplex PCR; TCRdb has only the in-frame clones, and not every one. The sample consists of around 420,000 clones, 88% of them appearing once. Sequencing used PBMCs or T cells enriched from blood (not recorded which). Receptor source: a woman between 40 and 55 years old with acute COVID-19. Both conserved end residues are part of each CDR3. Each record gives: V gene, CDR3 protein.

TRBV6-1,CASSEVQTDSPLHF
TRBV7-9,CASSLELGRAFF
TRBV6-1,CASSESGSYEQYF
TRBV5-6,CASSLQGQETQYF
TRBV4-1,CASSQAPGTIVYEQYF
TRBV3-1/TRBV3-2,CASSHTDRGLGYTF
TRBV6-6,CASSPLAGGITGELFF
TRBV15,CATSREPGGNQPQHF
TRBV5-4,CASSPRLTGGAGGPSYEQYF
TRBV5-4,CASSGRDRGYNEQFF
TRBV7-6,CASSPRTGPYGYTF
TRBV2,CASKQLTTRTYEQYF
TRBV30,CAWSVWRGIQETQYF
TRBV7-2,CASSPRKVQEAFF
TRBV4-1,CASSQRWTGRSDGNQPQHF
TRBV3-1/TRBV3-2,CASSQGQNYEQYF
TRBV15,CATSREGGKGWIFQGAQPQHF
TRBV20-1,CSASPSSGANVLTF
TRBV5-1,CASSTWTSGNNEQFF
TRBV19,CASSVTANTGELFF
TRBV6-6,CASSFTGGPHPGELFF
TRBV18,CASSPTDRVWNLGEQYF
TRBV5-1,CASSYLPGQGAEAFF
TRBV19,CASSIDNSYLNSPLHF
TRBV3-1/TRBV3-2,CASSQDISASYGYTF
TRBV2,CASTTRLAGEQYF
TRBV27,CASSLSVGRAFYGYTF
TRBV3-1/TRBV3-2,CASRRDRGFAGNTIYF
TRBV19,CASSLPQGARTEAFF
TRBV19,CAIRGPGSSNGYTF
TRBV10-3,CAISESSGMSNEKLFF